What follows are 28 T cell receptor beta chains derived from one specimen sequenced in a study of PD-1 blockade in classical Hodgkin lymphoma. Sample time point: newly diagnosed, previously untreated cHL patient sample. Researchers used magnetic negative selection to pull out pure CD4+ T cells from thawed PBMCs. Profiling relied on immunoSEQ multiplex PCR, and the TCRdb table lists in-frame clones only, not all of them. The table lists approximately 27,000 clones, roughly 90% of them singletons, with about 0.34% in the top ten. The source material was CD4+ T cells from blood. Every receptor here comes from a human donor with classical Hodgkin lymphoma.

The chain links TRBV18 to TRBJ2-7; tentatively, D is TRBD2 (6 bases). The germline V gene encodes CDR1 KGHSH and CDR2 LQKENI. This CDR3 comprises 12 residues. Trimming removed 3 bases at V and 6 bases at J, with 9 bases between. CDR3 in amino acids: CASSPQGGEQYF. The CDR3 region has the DNA TGTGCCAGCTCACCCCAGGGAGGCGAGCAGTACTTC.

The CDR3 sequence: CASSSSLGLFFNEQYF. DNA for the CDR3: TGTGCCAGCAGCTCCAGCCTGGGACTGTTTTTTAACGAGCAGTACTTC. V gene TRBV5-4 combines with J gene TRBJ2-7; maybe TRBD2 (6 bases). The CDR3 extends over 16 amino acids. Trimming left V 3 bases short and J 5 bases short, with 21 bases between. Germline V gives CDR1 SGHNT, CDR2 YYREEE (reference sequence).

This clone turned up a few times. The chain's CDR3 is CASSTGGTPQETQYF. The CDR3 nucleotides read TGTGCCAGCAGCACTGGGGGGACACCCCAAGAGACCCAGTACTTC. The gene calls are TRBV7-7 and TRBJ2-5, with D perhaps being TRBD1 or TRBD2 (6 bases each). The CDR3 is 15 residues long. V was cut by 5 bases and J by 1 base, with 14 bases left in between. Germline assignment: CDR1 SSHAT and CDR2 FNYEAQ (reference sequence).

In nucleotides, the CDR3 is TGTGCCAGCAGCTCGGGACTCGCGGGGTACTTC. Translated: CASSSGLAGYF. This sequence joins TRBV7-8 and TRBJ2-7, with a tentative D call TRBD2 (6 bases). V was cut by 4 bases and J by 12 bases, with 13 bases left in between. The germline CDR1 and CDR2 sequences are SGHVS and FQNEAQ. The length of the CDR3 is 11 residues.

This clone was detected a few times. The chain has TRBV9 and TRBJ1-5; unclear D gene. The CDR3 has 15 residues. Germline assignment: CDR1 SGDLS and CDR2 YYNGEE. The ends were cut back, 1 base at V and 4 bases at J, with 12 bases in the middle. DNA for the CDR3: TGTGCCAGCAGCGTAATGGGTGAGGAAAATCAGCCCCAGCATTTT. It encodes CASSVMGEENQPQHF.

The chain couples TRBV5-4 to TRBJ2-3; D might be TRBD1 or TRBD2, each matching 5 bases. This CDR3 is 14 amino acids long. Trimming cost V 4 bases and J 2 bases, with 11 bases left between them. Germline V gives CDR1 SGHNT, CDR2 YYREEE (reference sequence). CDR3 nucleotides: TGTGCCAGCAGCCGGGACCGCTCCACAGATACGCAGTATTTT. It is translated as CASSRDRSTDTQYF.

This clone appeared once. This chain uses TRBV11-3 with TRBJ1-3; D call uncertain. Germline values: CDR1 SGHNT, CDR2 YENEEA. V shed 1 base and J shed 0 bases, with 7 bases lying between them. The CDR3 consists of 15 residues. CDR3 nucleotide sequence: TGTGCCAGCAGCTTAGGAGGCGACTCTGGAAACACCATATATTTT. Its protein product is CASSLGGDSGNTIYF.

The chain has TRBV27 and TRBJ2-3; TRBD2 matches 10 bases. Germline V CDR1 and CDR2: MNHEY, SMNVEV (reference sequence). With V trimmed by 6 bases and J by 3 bases, 6 bases remained unmatched. The CDR3 spans 15 residues. The CDR3 DNA sequence: TGTGCCAGCAGCCCTAGCGGGAGTCGAACAGATACGCAGTATTTT. Residues: CASSPSGSRTDTQYF.

The chain uses TRBV5-1 and TRBJ2-3, with 11 nucleotides matching TRBD2. From germline, CDR1 is SGHRS and CDR2 YFSETQ. V shed 8 bases, J shed 4 bases, and the junction held 6 bases outside the gene matches. This CDR3 is 14 amino acids long. The CDR3 is CASNSGRAADTQYF. The CDR3 bases are TGCGCCAGTAATAGCGGGAGGGCCGCAGATACGCAGTATTTT.

The V call is TRBV5-5, the J call TRBJ2-3, with 7 nucleotides matching TRBD2. The CDR3 is 13 amino acids. Germline V gene lookup returns CDR1 SGHKS and CDR2 YYEKEE (reference sequence). V trimming: 5 bases; J trimming: 0 bases; junction bases outside the gene matches: 0. CDR3 nucleotide sequence: TGTGCCAGCAGGGGAGGGAGCACAGATACGCAGTATTTT. Its translation: CASRGGSTDTQYF.

The genes are TRBV19 and TRBJ2-2; D possibly matches TRBD1 or TRBD2 (5 bases each). The CDR3 runs to 15 residues. Per the germline V gene, CDR1 is LNHDA and CDR2 is SQIVND (reference sequence). V was pared by 5 bases and J by 7 bases, with 17 bases between. This CDR3 is CASSLGPRVGGELFF. CDR3 bases: TGTGCCAGTAGTTTGGGACCCCGGGTCGGCGGGGAGCTGTTTTTT.

The V and J genes are TRBV7-9 and TRBJ2-7; TRBD1 agrees at 7 bases. Germline assignment: CDR1 SEHNR and CDR2 FQNEAQ (reference sequence). The CDR3 runs to 15 residues. Trimming cost V 5 bases and J 4 bases; bases outside gene matches: 11. The CDR3 nucleotides are TGTGCCAGCAGCCAAGAGAATAGGGGGCTTTACGAGCAGTACTTC. Its protein is CASSQENRGLYEQYF.

V usage is TRBV12-2 and J usage is TRBJ2-5; no DNA check was done on the table's D call, TRBD2. TRBV12-2 is a known pseudogene. The CDR3 is 15 amino acids. The CDR3 is CASRLAGVTRETQYF. CDR3 DNA: TGTGCAAGTCGCCTGGCGGGGGTCACTCGCGAGACCCAGTACTTC.

This clone is a singleton in its sample. The rearrangement uses TRBV7-9 and TRBJ1-1; 10 nucleotides line up with TRBD1. The CDR3 has 18 amino acids. J gave up 10 bases and V 4 bases, and 21 bases lay outside the gene matches. Per germline, CDR1 SEHNR and CDR2 FQNEAQ (reference sequence). The CDR3 DNA is TGTGCCAGCAGCTCCACCCGGGACAGGGGAGGTGAGCATCAGGCAGCTTTCTTT. It is translated as CASSSTRDRGGEHQAAFF.

V and J are TRBV28 and TRBJ1-1; no firm D call. V lost 3 bases and J 0 bases, leaving 11 bases between the germline ends. Per germline, CDR1 MDHEN and CDR2 SYDVKM. CDR3 length: 15 residues. CDR3 nucleotide sequence: TGTGCCAGCAGTTTTCCCGGCAGGATGAACACTGAAGCTTTCTTT. Its protein is CASSFPGRMNTEAFF.

This chain connects TRBV11-3 to TRBJ2-7; 7 nucleotides align to TRBD2. The ends lost 0 bases at V and 3 bases at J; junction bases unmatched: 8. The CDR3 totals 16 residues. Germline CDR1 and CDR2: SGHNT and YENEEA. The CDR3 is CASSLEKGGGSYEQYF. The CDR3 region has the DNA TGTGCCAGCAGCTTAGAGAAAGGAGGCGGGAGCTACGAGCAGTACTTC.

V usage is TRBV2 and J usage is TRBJ2-7, with TRBD1 matching 9 bases. This CDR3 has 13 residues. Germline CDR1 is SNHLY and CDR2 is FYNNEI. Trimming cost V 5 bases and J 4 bases; bases outside gene matches: 3. The CDR3 DNA is TGTGCCAGCAGTCGGGACAGGGAATACGAGCAGTACTTC. As protein: CASSRDREYEQYF.

The table lists this clone with a few counts. V usage is TRBV19 and J usage is TRBJ1-5; D remains unclear. V was pared by 5 bases and J by 4 bases, with 6 bases between. This CDR3 spans 12 amino acids. Germline-derived CDR1 and CDR2 are LNHDA and SQIVND (reference sequence). The CDR3 region has the DNA TGTGCCAGTAGTGGCGGGAATCAGCCCCAGCATTTT. Translation: CASSGGNQPQHF. Looking up the rest from reference TRBV19 and TRBJ1-5 gives the full variable domain: DGGITQSPKYLFRKEGQNVTLSCEQNLNHDAMYWYRQDPGQGLRLIYYSQIVNDFQKGDIAEGYSVSREKKESFPLTVTSAQKNPTAFYLCASSGGNQPQHFGDGTRLSIL.

V usage is TRBV5-6 and J usage is TRBJ2-3; 8 bases fit TRBD2. Germline V lookup: CDR1 SGHDT, CDR2 YYEEEE. V lost 4 bases, J lost 6 bases, and 4 bases stayed unmatched. The CDR3 spans 13 residues. CDR3 sequence (DNA): TGTGCCAGCAGCGGGACTAGATGGGATACGCAGTATTTT. Amino acid sequence: CASSGTRWDTQYF.

The DNA for the CDR3 is TGTGCCAGCAGCCTGATCCCCCCACCTCCCCGCGGGAGAAAAAATGAGCAGTTCTTC. Translating it yields CASSLIPPPPRGRKNEQFF. This chain joins TRBV7-9 and TRBJ2-1, with 7 bases that match TRBD2. The CDR3 extends over 19 amino acids. The J segment lost 7 bases and the V segment lost 5 bases, leaving 23 bases of the junction unmatched. Germline V gene lookup returns CDR1 SEHNR and CDR2 FQNEAQ (reference sequence).

The rearrangement links TRBV19 to TRBJ2-1; TRBD2 might be the D (6 bases). Germline V lookup: CDR1 LNHDA, CDR2 SQIVND (reference sequence). This CDR3 comprises 16 residues. Trimming shortened V by 5 bases and J by 2 bases, and 16 bases separated the two germline ends. The CDR3 loop reads CASSDWRGIAYNEQFF. In nucleotides, the CDR3 is TGTGCCAGTAGTGACTGGAGGGGCATAGCCTACAATGAGCAGTTCTTC.

This chain uses TRBV5-1 with TRBJ2-7; unclear D gene. Germline V gene lookup returns CDR1 SGHRS and CDR2 YFSETQ. There are 14 residues in the CDR3. Trimming took off 4 bases at V and 2 bases at J, with 13 bases between the two ends. CDR3 nucleotides: TGCGCCAGCAGCGCATGGCGCTCGACCTACGAGCAGTACTTC. It translates to CASSAWRSTYEQYF.

The gene calls are TRBV10-2 and TRBJ1-4, with D perhaps TRBD1 (6 bases). There are 15 residues in the CDR3. Germline assignment: CDR1 WSHSY and CDR2 SAAADI. V was shortened by 1 base and J by 7 bases, with 13 bases between the two germline ends. The CDR3 DNA reads as TGCGCCAGCAGTGAGTTGCAGGGGCGGGTTGAAAAACTGTTTTTT. As protein: CASSELQGRVEKLFF.

This rearrangement joins TRBV7-2 to TRBJ2-7; the match to TRBD1 covers 7 bases. V lost 4 bases and J lost 3; bases outside the gene matches: 6. Germline V lookup: CDR1 SGHTA, CDR2 FQGNSA. The CDR3 loop spans 14 amino acids. CDR3 sequence: CASSSGTAYYEQYF. The CDR3 region has the DNA TGTGCCAGCAGCTCCGGGACAGCGTACTACGAGCAGTACTTC.

The chain joins TRBV5-1 to TRBJ2-3; 7 bases are a match to TRBD1. Germline CDR1 and CDR2: SGHRS and YFSETQ. The CDR3 totals 15 residues. V shed 5 bases and J 3 bases; nucleotides not matched to a gene: 9. The CDR3: CASRPTGTGTDTQYF. In nucleotides, the CDR3 is TGCGCCAGCAGACCGACAGGGACGGGAACAGATACGCAGTATTTT.

This chain joins TRBV6-6 and TRBJ2-3; weak D call: TRBD2 (6 bases). The CDR3 sequence is 13 residues long. Germline-derived CDR1 and CDR2 are MNHNY and SVGAGI (reference sequence). V lost 2 bases, J lost 8 bases, and 11 bases lay in between. The CDR3: CASSYRTTGTQYF. CDR3 sequence (DNA): TGTGCCAGCAGTTACCGGACTACCGGTACGCAGTATTTT.

The chain combines TRBV5-1 with TRBJ2-3, with D hard to call. The V and J ends lost 2 bases and 1 base respectively, with 2 bases between them. The germline CDR1 and CDR2 sequences are SGHRS and YFSETQ. The length of the CDR3 is 12 residues. CDR3 DNA sequence: TGCGCCAGCAGCTTCGGCACAGATACGCAGTATTTT. It is translated as CASSFGTDTQYF.

The chain employs TRBV7-2 and TRBJ2-7; 9 positions agree with TRBD1. This CDR3 has 14 amino acids. Per the germline V gene, CDR1 is SGHTA and CDR2 is FQGNSA. The V segment lost 5 bases and the J segment 3 bases; nucleotides outside the gene matches: 5. The CDR3 DNA is TGTGCCAGCAGCGGGGGGGGACAGGGCTACGAGCAGTACTTC. This sequence encodes CASSGGGQGYEQYF.